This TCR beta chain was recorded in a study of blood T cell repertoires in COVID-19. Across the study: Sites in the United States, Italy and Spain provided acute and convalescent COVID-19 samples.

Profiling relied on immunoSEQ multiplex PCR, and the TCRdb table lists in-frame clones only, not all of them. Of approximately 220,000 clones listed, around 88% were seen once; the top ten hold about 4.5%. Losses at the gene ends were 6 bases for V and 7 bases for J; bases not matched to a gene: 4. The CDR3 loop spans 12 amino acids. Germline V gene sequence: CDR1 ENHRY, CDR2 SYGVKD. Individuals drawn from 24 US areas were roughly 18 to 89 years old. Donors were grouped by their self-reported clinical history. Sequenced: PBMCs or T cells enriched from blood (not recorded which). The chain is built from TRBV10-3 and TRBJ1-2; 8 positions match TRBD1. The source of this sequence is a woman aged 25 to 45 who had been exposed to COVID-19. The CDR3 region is CAISDRGTGYTF. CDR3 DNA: TGTGCCATCAGCGACAGGGGTACTGGCTACACCTTC.